This is a list of T cell receptor beta chains from one sample in a study of blood T cell repertoires in COVID-19. Sequencing used immunoSEQ multiplex PCR; TCRdb keeps in-frame clones, though not all of them. The sample includes roughly 230,000 clones, 84% of them seen just once. Sequencing was carried out using PBMCs or T cells enriched from blood (not recorded which). The receptor set was obtained from a man in his fifties or sixties who had recovered from COVID-19. The CDR3 runs from the conserved cysteine through the conserved F or W. D genes are given only for firm matches. Where a row states a size, it is once, few, many or the class of an expanded clone; other rows omit it.

13 TRBD1 TRBJ1-2 TRBV30 . TGTGCCTGGGACAGGGGGACAGGCCGCGGCTACACCTTC CAWDRGTGRGYTF
14 . TRBJ2-7 TRBV7-9 . TGTGCCAGCAGCCATAGCGCCCCTCTGGCCGAGCAGTACTTC CASSHSAPLAEQYF
14 . TRBJ2-7 TRBV7-2 few TGTGCCAGCAGCCGCGGGCGGGGAGGTGGCGAGCAGTACTTC CASSRGRGGGEQYF
12 . TRBJ1-5 TRBV19 . TGTGCCAGTAGTGACGGGAATCAGCCCCAGCATTTT CASSDGNQPQHF
14 . TRBJ1-2 TRBV5-1 . TGCGCCAGCAGCCTGCAGTGGGAGAACTATGGCTACACCTTC CASSLQWENYGYTF
14 . TRBJ1-2 TRBV24-1 . TGTGCCACCAGTGACTCCGGACAGACGTATGGCTACACCTTC CATSDSGQTYGYTF
13 . TRBJ2-2 TRBV27 . TGTGCCAGCGCGCCTTCCGTCGCCGGGGAGCTGTTTTTT CASAPSVAGELFF
15 . TRBJ2-3 TRBV9 . TGTGCCAGCAGCGTAGGAGTAGCGGGCACAGATACGCAGTATTTT CASSVGVAGTDTQYF
17 TRBD1 TRBJ2-1 TRBV18 many TGTGCCAGCTCACCAGTCCGTGCCCGACAGGGGATGGGGGAGCAGTTCTTC CASSPVRARQGMGEQFF
13 . TRBJ1-2 TRBV12-5 . TGTGCTAGTGGCACGACTTTTAACTATGGCTACACCTTC CASGTTFNYGYTF
13 TRBD1 TRBJ2-2 TRBV6-6 . TGTGCCAGCAGTGGACAGGGGGCCGGGGAGCTGTTTTTT CASSGQGAGELFF
13 TRBD1 TRBJ1-2 TRBV7-8 . TGTGCCAGCAGCTCGACAGGGGAAGGGGGCTACACCTTC CASSSTGEGGYTF
14 TRBD1 TRBJ2-5 TRBV5-4 . TGTGCCAGCAGCTCACAGGGGGACCAAGAGACCCAGTACTTC CASSSQGDQETQYF
15 . TRBJ1-1 TRBV5-1 . TGCGCCAGCAGCAAAACAACAGGGATGAACACTGAAGCTTTCTTT CASSKTTGMNTEAFF
15 . TRBJ2-2 TRBV11-1 . TGTGCCAGCAGCTTAGTAAAGGGAGGCACCGGGGAGCTGTTTTTT CASSLVKGGTGELFF
15 . TRBJ1-1 TRBV5-1 . TGCGCCAGCAGAGAACAGGGTGTCTTGAACACTGAAGCTTTCTTT CASREQGVLNTEAFF
13 . TRBJ2-7 TRBV3-1/TRBV3-2 . TGTGCCAGCAGCCCTCGCGGGGTTGCCGAGCAGTACTTC CASSPRGVAEQYF
13 . TRBJ1-5 TRBV24-1 few TGTGCCACCAGTGATTTGGCAGGACAGCCCCAGCATTTT CATSDLAGQPQHF
14 . TRBJ2-3 TRBV6-5 . TGTGCCAGCATTGGGGGCCGCTCGCCCGATACGCAGTATTTT CASIGGRSPDTQYF
17 TRBD1 TRBJ2-4 TRBV7-2 . TGTGCCAGCAGCTTAGTGGGGACAGGGTTGGCCAAAAACATTCAGTACTTC CASSLVGTGLAKNIQYF
17 TRBD1 TRBJ2-2 TRBV11-3 . TGTGCCAGCAGCCACCGTGGGGGACAGGGGACCACCGGGGAGCTGTTTTTT CASSHRGGQGTTGELFF
13 TRBD2 TRBJ2-3 TRBV12-3/TRBV12-4 . TGTGCCAGCAGTCATAGCGGGAGAAGTACGCAGTATTTT CASSHSGRSTQYF
11 . TRBJ1-1 TRBV12-3/TRBV12-4 . TGTGCCGCTGGGACTGGCACTGAAGCTTTCTTT CAAGTGTEAFF
14 TRBD1 TRBJ1-4 TRBV7-9 . TGTGCCAGCAGCCGACAGGGGAGGCATGAAAAACTGTTTTTT CASSRQGRHEKLFF
16 TRBD1 TRBJ2-3 TRBV11-3 . TGTGCCAGCAGCAGTAGCTCCGGGACAGGGGAGGGTACGCAGTATTTT CASSSSSGTGEGTQYF
16 TRBD1 TRBJ2-2 TRBV19 . TGTGCCAGTAGTTCTCCCGGGACAGGGGTTACCGGGGAGCTGTTTTTT CASSSPGTGVTGELFF
13 TRBD1 TRBJ1-1 TRBV5-1 many TGCGCCAGCAGCCTTCGACAGGGGGCGGAAGCTTTCTTT CASSLRQGAEAFF
14 . TRBJ2-7 TRBV4-3 . TGCGCCAGCAGCCAAGAGAGACAGTCCTACGAGCAGTACTTC CASSQERQSYEQYF
12 . TRBJ1-2 TRBV11-2 . TGTGCCAGCAGCCACGGGACTGGTGACTACACCTTC CASSHGTGDYTF
14 . TRBJ1-2 TRBV7-2 once TGTGCCAGCAGCTCCCCGCTAGGAAGATATGGCTACACCTTC CASSSPLGRYGYTF
17 TRBD1 TRBJ2-2 TRBV7-9 . TGTGCCAGCAGCCCCCCCTGGGACAGGGGGAACACCGGGGAGCTGTTTTTT CASSPPWDRGNTGELFF
13 . TRBJ2-7 TRBV18 . TGTGCCAGCTCACCAGGGACATTCAACGAGCAGTACTTC CASSPGTFNEQYF
15 TRBD2 TRBJ2-7 TRBV7-9 . TGTGCCAGCAGCTTAGAGGGACTAGCGGGAGGAGAGCAGTACTTC CASSLEGLAGGEQYF
14 TRBD1 TRBJ2-2 TRBV5-4 . TGTGCCAGCAGCCCGGGACAGTTTAGGGAGGAGCTGTTTTTT CASSPGQFREELFF
14 TRBD2 TRBJ2-2 TRBV7-9 . TGTGCCAGCAAGATAGCGGGGGACGCCGGGGAGCTGTTTTTT CASKIAGDAGELFF
15 . TRBJ1-5 TRBV10-3 . TGTGCCATCAGTGAGCGGCAGGCCCTCAATCAGCCCCAGCATTTT CAISERQALNQPQHF